The source of this T cell receptor (beta chain) is a study of cytomegalovirus exposure and HLA in healthy donors. Study-wide background: A prior analysis found 117 million unique TCR beta sequences from 150 million to 200 million T cells.

A multiplex PCR was run with 60 Vbeta primers and 13 Jbeta primers. The assay was immunoSEQ multiplex PCR, and TCRdb's table has in-frame clones only and misses some. The data show 130,000 or so clones, roughly 86% seen once. Germline V lookup: CDR1 MNHNY, CDR2 SVGAGI (reference sequence). The CDR3 runs 14 residues. Trimming cost V 4 bases and J 4 bases; bases outside gene matches: 2. The chain joins TRBV6-6 to TRBJ1-2; 11 bases are shared with TRBD1. Input material: PBMCs. The sequence came from a man between 18 and 35 years old in good health and CMV-seropositive. The CDR3 DNA is TGTGCCAGCAGTTCTGGGACAGGGGGCTATGGCTACACCTTC. Its protein is CASSSGTGGYGYTF.